These 15 T cell receptor beta chains were sequenced from one sample in a study of blood T cell repertoires in COVID-19. Here immunoSEQ multiplex PCR was the method, and the copy in TCRdb shows in-frame clones only, minus some. This table holds hundreds of thousands of clones, 85% found once. The sample was PBMCs or T cells enriched from blood (not recorded which). The receptors shown here come from a woman in her 30s who had been exposed to COVID-19.

The chain couples TRBV13 to TRBJ2-1; tentative D call: TRBD2 (5 bases). In germline, CDR1 is PRHDT, CDR2 FYEKMQ (reference sequence). This CDR3 has 12 amino acids. V dropped 1 base and J dropped 8 bases, with 6 bases sitting between them. The CDR3: CASSLARDEQFF. CDR3 coding DNA: TGTGCCAGCAGCTTAGCGCGGGATGAGCAGTTCTTC. The full variable domain, completed using reference TRBV13 and TRBJ2-1, is AAGVIQSPRHLIKEKRETATLKCYPIPRHDTVYWYQQGPGQDPQFLISFYEKMQSDKGSIPDRFSAQQFSDYHSELNMSSLELGDSALYFCASSLARDEQFFGPGTRLTVL.

The gene calls are TRBV6-5 and TRBJ2-7, with D perhaps TRBD1 (7 bases). Germline CDR1 reads MNHEY; CDR2 reads SVGAGI. The CDR3 loop spans 14 amino acids. The germline V and J ends were trimmed by 6 bases and 7 bases, with 19 bases remaining between them. CDR3 protein: CASSPRGAFGEQYF. DNA for the CDR3: TGTGCCAGCAGCCCCAGGGGGGCCTTTGGGGAGCAGTACTTC.

The chain employs TRBV5-1 and TRBJ1-1; D perhaps matches TRBD1 (5 bases). The CDR3 sequence is 13 residues long. CDR1 and CDR2 from the germline V gene are SGHRS and YFSETQ. Trimming took 0 bases from V and 5 from J, leaving 8 bases between them. The CDR3 coding sequence is TGCGCCAGCAGCTTGGTAGGGGCAACTGAAGCTTTCTTT. This gives the protein CASSLVGATEAFF. The full variable domain, rest sourced from reference TRBV5-1 and TRBJ1-1, is KAGVTQTPRYLIKTRGQQVTLSCSPISGHRSVSWYQQTPGQGLQFLFEYFSETQRNKGNFPGRFSGRQFSNSRSEMNVSTLELGDSALYLCASSLVGATEAFFGQGTRLTVV.

The chain recombines TRBV10-3 with TRBJ1-1; D not certain. V lost 3 bases and J 0 bases, leaving 5 bases between the germline ends. This CDR3 region has 13 residues. Germline CDR1 ENHRY, CDR2 SYGVKD. The CDR3 DNA is TGTGCCATCAGTGAACAACTGAACACTGAAGCTTTCTTT. This codes for CAISEQLNTEAFF.

V is TRBV4-1 and J is TRBJ2-7; 7 bases map to TRBD2. CDR3 length: 18 amino acids. V lost 4 bases, J lost 1 base, and 16 bases stayed unmatched. Germline-derived CDR1 and CDR2 are MGHRA and YSYEKL. CDR3 amino acids: CASSREGSQGLASYEQYF. DNA for the CDR3: TGCGCCAGCAGCCGGGAGGGCAGCCAGGGATTAGCGTCCTACGAGCAGTACTTC.

As concerns this clone: A read error may account for a junction end that differs from germline. The rearrangement uses TRBV7-8 and TRBJ2-7; no reliable D call. The V gene's germline CDR1 is SGHVS and CDR2 FQNEAQ. The CDR3 extends over 13 amino acids. CDR3 residues: CASTLTVLSEQYF. In DNA, the CDR3 is TGTGCCAGCACCTTAACGGTTTTGTCTGAGCAGTACTTC. The full variable domain, its missing parts supplied by reference TRBV7-8 and TRBJ2-7, is GAGVSQSPRYKVAKRGQDVALRCDPISGHVSLFWYQQALGQGPEFLTYFQNEAQLDKSGLPSDRFFAERPEGSVSTLKIQRTQQEDSAVYLCASTLTVLSEQYFGPGTRLTVT.

This chain links TRBV4-1 with TRBJ2-4, with D perhaps matching TRBD2 (6 bases). Deletions cut 3 bases from V and 6 bases from J, with 9 bases between. CDR1 is MGHRA and CDR2 is YSYEKL in the germline V gene. The CDR3 covers 13 residues. CDR3 in DNA: TGCGCCAGCAGCCAGAGAGCGGGAAACATTCAGTACTTC. Translating it yields CASSQRAGNIQYF.

As for this clone: Mismatch with germline at one junction end may stem from a read error. V usage is TRBV12-3 or TRBV12-4 and J usage is TRBJ1-4; possibly TRBD1 for D (5 bases). CDR3 size: 12 residues. CDR3 region: CASSFTGEELFF. The DNA of the CDR3 is TGTGCCAGCAGTTTCACAGGTGAAGAACTGTTTTTT.

The rearrangement joins TRBV28 to TRBJ1-2; 10 bases agree with TRBD1. CDR3 length: 16 residues. V was clipped by 6 bases and J by 3 bases; unmatched bases: 10. Germline V lookup: CDR1 MDHEN, CDR2 SYDVKM. CDR3 coding DNA: TGTGCCAGCAGAAGCTCCGGGACAGGGGTAGACTATGGCTACACCTTC. This gives the protein CASRSSGTGVDYGYTF.

CDR3 coding DNA: TGTGCCAGCAGGTGGCAGGGAGCGGGAAATGAGCAGTTCTTC. This sequence encodes CASRWQGAGNEQFF. The gene calls are TRBV2 and TRBJ2-1; 7 nucleotides agree with TRBD2. Trimming cost V 6 bases and J 7 bases; bases outside gene matches: 9. The germline V gene has CDR1 SNHLY and CDR2 FYNNEI. The CDR3 is made up of 14 amino acids.

The chain combines TRBV19 with TRBJ1-5; TRBD1 might be the D (5 bases). Germline loops: CDR1 LNHDA, CDR2 SQIVND (reference sequence). The CDR3 length is 17 residues. V was cut by 2 bases and J by 1 base, with 15 bases left in between. As DNA, the CDR3 is TGTGCCAGTAGTATAACCCCATCGGGGGTAAGCAATCAGCCCCAGCATTTT. The encoded protein is CASSITPSGVSNQPQHF.

The chain joins TRBV25-1 to TRBJ1-2, with TRBD1 matching over 10 bases. The CDR3 totals 13 residues. The germline CDR1 and CDR2 sequences are MGHDK and SYGVNS. Trimming took 4 bases from V and 7 from J; bases not matched to a gene: 3. CDR3 DNA: TGTGCCAGCAGTGTGGACAGGGGGGGTGGCTACACCTTC. It codes for CASSVDRGGGYTF.

This clone showed up just once. The V call is TRBV2, the J call TRBJ1-6; 7 bases are shared with TRBD1. Trimming cost V 5 bases and J 5 bases; bases outside gene matches: 3. CDR1 and CDR2 (germline): SNHLY, FYNNEI. The CDR3 extends over 14 amino acids. The chain's CDR3 is CASSPDRDNSPLHF. CDR3 sequence (DNA): TGTGCCAGCAGTCCCGACAGGGATAATTCACCCCTCCACTTT. Full variable domain (missing parts from reference TRBV2 and TRBJ1-6): EPEVTQTPSHQVTQMGQEVILRCVPISNHLYFYWYRQILGQKVEFLVSFYNNEISEKSEIFDDQFSVERPDGSNFTLKIRSTKLEDSAMYFCASSPDRDNSPLHFGNGTRLTVT.

This chain links TRBV19 with TRBJ1-1; TRBD1 matches 10 bases. CDR1 and CDR2 from the germline V gene are LNHDA and SQIVND (reference sequence). The J segment lost 7 bases and the V segment lost 4 bases, leaving 6 bases of the junction unmatched. CDR3 length: 14 residues. The CDR3: CASSKGQGGFEAFF. In nucleotides, the CDR3 is TGTGCCAGTAGTAAAGGACAGGGGGGATTTGAAGCTTTCTTT.

The J gene is TRBJ1-2, the V gene TRBV4-3; D is ambiguous. CDR3 size: 14 residues. The germline V gene encodes CDR1 LGHNA and CDR2 YSLEER. V dropped 4 bases and J dropped 3 bases, with 12 bases sitting between them. CDR3 protein: CASSLSPGDYGYTF. The CDR3 bases are TGCGCCAGCAGCCTCTCCCCAGGCGACTATGGCTACACCTTC.